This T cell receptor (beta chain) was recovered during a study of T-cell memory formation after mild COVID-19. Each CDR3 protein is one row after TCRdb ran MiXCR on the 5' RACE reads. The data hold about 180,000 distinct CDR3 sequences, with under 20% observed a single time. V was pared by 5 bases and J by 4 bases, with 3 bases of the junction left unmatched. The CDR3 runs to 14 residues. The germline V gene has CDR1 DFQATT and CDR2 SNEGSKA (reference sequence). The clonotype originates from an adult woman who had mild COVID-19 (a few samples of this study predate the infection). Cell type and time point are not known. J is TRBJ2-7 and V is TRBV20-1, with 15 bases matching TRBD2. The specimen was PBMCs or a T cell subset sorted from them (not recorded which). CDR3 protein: CSALGTSGRYEQYF. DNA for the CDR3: TGCAGTGCTTTGGGGACTAGCGGGAGGTACGAGCAGTACTTC.